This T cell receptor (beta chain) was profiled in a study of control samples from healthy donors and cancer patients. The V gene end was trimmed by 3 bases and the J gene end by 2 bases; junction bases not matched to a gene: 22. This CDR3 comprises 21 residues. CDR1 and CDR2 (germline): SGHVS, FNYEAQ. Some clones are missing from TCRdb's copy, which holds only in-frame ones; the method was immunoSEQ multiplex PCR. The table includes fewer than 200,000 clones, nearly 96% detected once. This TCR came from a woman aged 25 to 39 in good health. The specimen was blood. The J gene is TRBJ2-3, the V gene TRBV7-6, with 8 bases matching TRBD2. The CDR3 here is CASSLNIGASGLDAYTDTQYF. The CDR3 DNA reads TGTGCCAGCAGCTTGAATATTGGGGCTAGCGGGCTGGATGCTTACACAGATACGCAGTATTTT.